This TCR beta chain was observed in a study of Ad26.COV2.S vaccination and SARS-CoV-2 variants. Study-level background: Donor allocation was to the COV1001 Ad26.COV2.S trial arm.

The CDR3 is 14 residues long. The V end was cut by 2 bases, the J end by 1 base, with 9 bases between. Germline values: CDR1 SGHKS, CDR2 YYEKEE (reference sequence). Worth noting for this clone: Its antigen is not known.

Clones were read by immunoSEQ multiplex PCR, and TCRdb kept only the in-frame ones, dropping some. The sample lists around 340,000 clones; around 88% were seen once. Points from the study as a whole: Spike-specific TCR breadth was greater in vaccine than placebo recipients.

Treatment described: around 19 received Ad26.COV2.S at low or high dose, single or two shots; about 5 received placebo; per-sample allocation not given. Samples analyzed were those drawn on day 63 after the first vaccine or placebo injection. An 18-55-year-old adult in Boston served as donor. The clonotype was recovered from a person between 18 and 59 years old who received the Ad26.COV2.S COVID-19 vaccine or a placebo. This material consisted of peripheral blood, taken in a trial of Ad26.COV2.S vaccine versus placebo. V gene TRBV5-5 combines with J gene TRBJ2-5; D unclear. The CDR3 sequence: CASSFYSLQETQYF. The CDR3 nucleotides read TGTGCCAGCAGCTTCTACAGCCTCCAAGAGACCCAGTACTTC.